The source of this TCR beta chain is a study of OX40 agonist ivuxolimab in advanced cancers. In the study overall: As their treatment, patients were administered ivuxolimab, an agonistic anti-OX40 (CD134) antibody.

The V and J ends lost 6 bases and 6 bases respectively, with 12 bases between them. The CDR3 runs to 14 residues. Germline CDR1 MNHEY, CDR2 SVGAGI. This clone was observed a single time. Using immunoSEQ multiplex PCR, the repertoire was profiled, and TCRdb retains in-frame clones only, with some absent. Here the sample spans tens of thousands of clones, over 80% being singletons. The chain is built from TRBV6-5 and TRBJ1-6; D is perhaps TRBD1 (6 bases). This receptor was obtained from an adult with an advanced solid tumor such as melanoma, head and neck, liver or kidney cancer. The sequencing used CD4+ or CD8+ T cells sorted from blood, collected in a trial of the OX40 agonist ivuxolimab. In DNA form, the CDR3 reads TGTGCCAGCAGCCTCAGGGGCTCTAATTCACCCCTCCACTTT. Its translation is CASSLRGSNSPLHF.